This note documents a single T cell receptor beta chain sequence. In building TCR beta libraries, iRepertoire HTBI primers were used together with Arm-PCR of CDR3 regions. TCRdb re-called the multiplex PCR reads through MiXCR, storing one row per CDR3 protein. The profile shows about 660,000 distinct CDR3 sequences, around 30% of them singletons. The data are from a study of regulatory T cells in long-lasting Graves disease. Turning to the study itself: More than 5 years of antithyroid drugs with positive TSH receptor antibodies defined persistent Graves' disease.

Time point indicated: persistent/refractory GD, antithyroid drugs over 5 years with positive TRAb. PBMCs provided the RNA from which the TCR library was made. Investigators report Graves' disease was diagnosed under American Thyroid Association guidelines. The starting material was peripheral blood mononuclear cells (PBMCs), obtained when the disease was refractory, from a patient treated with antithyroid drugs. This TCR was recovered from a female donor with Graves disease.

CDR3 sequence: CASSELTGSNQPQHF. As DNA, the CDR3 is TGTGCCAGCAGTGAACTGACAGGGTCGAATCAGCCCCAGCATTTT. V and J are TRBV6-1 and TRBJ1-5, with 7 bases that match TRBD1. Trimming at V came to 2 bases and at J to 4 bases, leaving 5 bases not matched to a gene. CDR3 length: 15 residues. The germline CDR1 and CDR2 sequences are MNHNS and SASEGT.